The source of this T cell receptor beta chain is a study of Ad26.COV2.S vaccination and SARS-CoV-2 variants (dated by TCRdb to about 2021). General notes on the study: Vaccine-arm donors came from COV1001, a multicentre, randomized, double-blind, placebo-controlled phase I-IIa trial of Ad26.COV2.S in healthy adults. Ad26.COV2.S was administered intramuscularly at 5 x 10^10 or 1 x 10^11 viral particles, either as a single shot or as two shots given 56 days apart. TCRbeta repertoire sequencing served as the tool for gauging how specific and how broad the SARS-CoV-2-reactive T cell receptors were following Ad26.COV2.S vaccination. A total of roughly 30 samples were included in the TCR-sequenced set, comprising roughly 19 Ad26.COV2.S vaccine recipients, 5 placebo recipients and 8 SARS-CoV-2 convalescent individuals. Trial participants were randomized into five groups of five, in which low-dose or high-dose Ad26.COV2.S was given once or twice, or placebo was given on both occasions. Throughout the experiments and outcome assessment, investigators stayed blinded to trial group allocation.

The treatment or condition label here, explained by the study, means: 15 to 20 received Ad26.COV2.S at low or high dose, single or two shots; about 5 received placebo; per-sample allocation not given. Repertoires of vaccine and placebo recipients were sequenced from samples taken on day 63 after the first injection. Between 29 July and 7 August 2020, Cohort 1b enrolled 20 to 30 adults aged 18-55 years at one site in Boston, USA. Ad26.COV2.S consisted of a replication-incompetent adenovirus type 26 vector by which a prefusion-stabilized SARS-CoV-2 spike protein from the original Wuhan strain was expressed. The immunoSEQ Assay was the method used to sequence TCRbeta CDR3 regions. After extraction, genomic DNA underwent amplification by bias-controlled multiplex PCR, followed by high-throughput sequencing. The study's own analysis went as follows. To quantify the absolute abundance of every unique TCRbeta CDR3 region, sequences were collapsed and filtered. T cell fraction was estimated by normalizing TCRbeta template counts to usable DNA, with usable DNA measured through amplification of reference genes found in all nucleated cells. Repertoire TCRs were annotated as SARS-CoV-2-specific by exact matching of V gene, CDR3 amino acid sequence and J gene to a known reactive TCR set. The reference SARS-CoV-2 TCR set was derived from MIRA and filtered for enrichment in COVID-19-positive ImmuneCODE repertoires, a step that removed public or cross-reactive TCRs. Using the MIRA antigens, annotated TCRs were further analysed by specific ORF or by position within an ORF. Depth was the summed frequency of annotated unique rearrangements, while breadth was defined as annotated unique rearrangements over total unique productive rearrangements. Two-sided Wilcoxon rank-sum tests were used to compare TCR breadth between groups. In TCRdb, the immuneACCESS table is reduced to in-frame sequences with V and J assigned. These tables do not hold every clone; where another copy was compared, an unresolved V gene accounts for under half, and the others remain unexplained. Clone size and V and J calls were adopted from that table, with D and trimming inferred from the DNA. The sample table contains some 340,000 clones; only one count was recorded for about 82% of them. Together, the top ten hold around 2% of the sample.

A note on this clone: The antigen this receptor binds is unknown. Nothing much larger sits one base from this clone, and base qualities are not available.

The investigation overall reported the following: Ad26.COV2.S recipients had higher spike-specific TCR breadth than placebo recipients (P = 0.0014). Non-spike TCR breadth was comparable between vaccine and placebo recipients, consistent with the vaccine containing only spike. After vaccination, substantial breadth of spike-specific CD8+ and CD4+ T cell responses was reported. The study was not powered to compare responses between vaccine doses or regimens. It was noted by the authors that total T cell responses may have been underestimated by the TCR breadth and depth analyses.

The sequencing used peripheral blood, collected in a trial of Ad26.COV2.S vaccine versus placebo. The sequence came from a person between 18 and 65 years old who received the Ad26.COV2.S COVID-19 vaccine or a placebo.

The nucleotides are TGTGCCAGCGCAAGCGGGGGTGTGACCACCGGGGAGCTGTTTTTT. It is translated as CASASGGVTTGELFF. The chain employs TRBV5-4 and TRBJ2-2; 8 middle bases align to TRBD2. V has 7 bases trimmed and J has 4 bases trimmed; junction bases matching no gene number 9. CDR1 and CDR2 are read off the germline V gene (reference sequence) as SGHNT and YYREEE. The CDR3, from cysteine to phenylalanine, totals 15 residues. Only CDR3 DNA remains: 45 bases, in frame from the first base.